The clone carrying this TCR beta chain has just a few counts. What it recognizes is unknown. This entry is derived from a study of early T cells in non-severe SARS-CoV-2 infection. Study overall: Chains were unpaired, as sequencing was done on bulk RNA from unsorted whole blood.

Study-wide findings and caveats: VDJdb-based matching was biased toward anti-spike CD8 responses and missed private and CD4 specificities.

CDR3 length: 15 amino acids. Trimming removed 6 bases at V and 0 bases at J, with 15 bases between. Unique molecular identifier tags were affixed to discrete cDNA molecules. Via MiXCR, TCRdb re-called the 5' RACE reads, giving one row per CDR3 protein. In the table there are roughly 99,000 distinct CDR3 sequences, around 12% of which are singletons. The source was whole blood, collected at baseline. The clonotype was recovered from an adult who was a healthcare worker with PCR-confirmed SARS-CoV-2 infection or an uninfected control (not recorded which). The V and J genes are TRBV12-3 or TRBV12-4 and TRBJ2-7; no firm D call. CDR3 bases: TGTGCCAGCAGCACCACCGGGCGGAGCTCCTACGAGCAGTACTTC. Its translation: CASSTTGRSSYEQYF.